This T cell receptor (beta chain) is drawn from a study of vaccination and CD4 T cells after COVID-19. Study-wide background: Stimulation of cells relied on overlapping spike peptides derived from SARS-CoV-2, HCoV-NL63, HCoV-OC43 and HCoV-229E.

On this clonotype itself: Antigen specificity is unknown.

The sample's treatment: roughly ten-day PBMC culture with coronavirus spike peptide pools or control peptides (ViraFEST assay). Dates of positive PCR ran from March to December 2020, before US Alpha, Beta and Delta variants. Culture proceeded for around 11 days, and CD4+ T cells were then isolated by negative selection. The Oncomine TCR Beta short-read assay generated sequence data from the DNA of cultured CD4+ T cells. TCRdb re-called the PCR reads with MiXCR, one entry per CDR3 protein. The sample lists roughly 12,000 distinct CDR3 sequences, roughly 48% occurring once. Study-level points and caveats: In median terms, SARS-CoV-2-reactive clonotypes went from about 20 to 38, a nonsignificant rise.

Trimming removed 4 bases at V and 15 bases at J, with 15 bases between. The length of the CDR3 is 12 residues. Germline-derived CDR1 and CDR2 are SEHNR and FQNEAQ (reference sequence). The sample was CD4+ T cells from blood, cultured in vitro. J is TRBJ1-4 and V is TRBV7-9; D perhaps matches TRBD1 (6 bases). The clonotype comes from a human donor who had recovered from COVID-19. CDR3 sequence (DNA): TGTGCCAGCAGCTCAGGGGACCTCCAGTTGTTTTTT. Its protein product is CASSSGDLQLFF.